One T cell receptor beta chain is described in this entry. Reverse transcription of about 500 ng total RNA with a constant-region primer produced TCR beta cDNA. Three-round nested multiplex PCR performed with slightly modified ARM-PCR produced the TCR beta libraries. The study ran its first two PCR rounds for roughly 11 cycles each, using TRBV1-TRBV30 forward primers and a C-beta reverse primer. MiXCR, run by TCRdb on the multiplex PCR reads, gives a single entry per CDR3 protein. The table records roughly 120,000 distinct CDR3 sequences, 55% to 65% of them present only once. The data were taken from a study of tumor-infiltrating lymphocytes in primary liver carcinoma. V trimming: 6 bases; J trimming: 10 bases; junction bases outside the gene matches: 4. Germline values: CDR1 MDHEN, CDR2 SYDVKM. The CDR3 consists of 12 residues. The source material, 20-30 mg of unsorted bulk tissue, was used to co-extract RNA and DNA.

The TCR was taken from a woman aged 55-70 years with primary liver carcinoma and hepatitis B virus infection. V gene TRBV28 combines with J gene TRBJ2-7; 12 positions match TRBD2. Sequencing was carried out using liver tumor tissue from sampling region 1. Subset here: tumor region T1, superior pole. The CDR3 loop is CASSSGLAGQYF. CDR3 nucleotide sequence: TGTGCCAGCAGCTCGGGACTAGCGGGCCAGTACTTC.